The 12 T cell receptor beta chains presented below share a single source sample, sequenced in a study of OX40 agonist ivuxolimab in advanced cancers. TCRdb keeps only in-frame clones here, not all; method: immunoSEQ multiplex PCR. The data hold tens of thousands of clones, with around 84% observed a single time. Material: CD4+ or CD8+ T cells sorted from blood, obtained in a trial of the OX40 agonist ivuxolimab. The receptor source for this set is an adult with an advanced solid tumor such as melanoma, head and neck, liver or kidney cancer.

This clone has more than one count but fewer than ten. The chain has TRBV19 and TRBJ2-7; 7 bases agree with TRBD2. Germline V gives CDR1 LNHDA, CDR2 SQIVND (reference sequence). V gave up 7 bases and J gave up 4 bases; unmatched junction bases: 13. The CDR3 is made up of 15 amino acids. The CDR3 coding sequence is TGTGCCAGTACCCCGCCAAGCGGGACCCTTTACGAGCAGTACTTC. Protein product: CASTPPSGTLYEQYF.

The rearrangement joins TRBV7-9 to TRBJ2-1, with a tentative D call TRBD2 (6 bases). This CDR3 contains 15 residues. Per the germline V gene, CDR1 is SEHNR and CDR2 is FQNEAQ (reference sequence). V was shortened by 0 bases and J by 0 bases, with 6 bases between the two germline ends. The CDR3 loop is CASSLAGLSYNEQFF. The CDR3 coding sequence is TGTGCCAGCAGCTTAGCGGGACTCTCCTACAATGAGCAGTTCTTC.

This sequence joins TRBV6-5 and TRBJ2-4; no firm D call. The CDR3 has 13 residues. Trimming removed 6 bases at V and 1 base at J, with 7 bases between. CDR1 and CDR2 from the germline V gene are MNHEY and SVGAGI. The DNA of the CDR3 is TGTGCCAGCAGCCTACCTGCCAAAAACATTCAGTACTTC. Translation: CASSLPAKNIQYF.

The rearrangement uses TRBV2 and TRBJ2-7, with TRBD2 identical over 9 bases. CDR1 is SNHLY, CDR2 FYNNEI, per germline. This CDR3 region has 15 residues. The V segment lost 6 bases and the J segment 2 bases; nucleotides outside the gene matches: 8. The CDR3 spells CASRAGLASAYEQYF. In nucleotides, the CDR3 is TGTGCCAGCAGGGCCGGACTAGCGTCGGCCTACGAGCAGTACTTC.

The genes are TRBV4-1 and TRBJ2-2; D is undetermined. CDR1 is MGHRA, CDR2 YSYEKL, per germline. CDR3 length: 16 amino acids. Trimming stripped 0 bases from V and 5 bases from J, with 13 bases between. CDR3 nucleotides: TGCGCCAGCAGCCAAGAAAAGGGTAGTCAGACCGGGGAGCTGTTTTTT. It encodes CASSQEKGSQTGELFF.

The genes are TRBV5-1 and TRBJ2-7; the D gene could be TRBD1 or TRBD2 (5 bases each). The CDR3 runs to 15 residues. Germline V CDR1 and CDR2: SGHRS, YFSETQ. The germline V and J ends were trimmed by 4 bases and 3 bases, with 17 bases remaining between them. CDR3 coding DNA: TGCGCCAGCAGCCTTGTCCCGGGACCCGACTACGAGCAGTACTTC. Translation gives CASSLVPGPDYEQYF. Supplemented by reference TRBV5-1 and TRBJ2-7, the full variable domain reads KAGVTQTPRYLIKTRGQQVTLSCSPISGHRSVSWYQQTPGQGLQFLFEYFSETQRNKGNFPGRFSGRQFSNSRSEMNVSTLELGDSALYLCASSLVPGPDYEQYFGPGTRLTVT.

This sequence joins TRBV5-6 and TRBJ2-3; 7 bases are shared with TRBD1. Germline loops: CDR1 SGHDT, CDR2 YYEEEE. Trimming at V came to 3 bases and at J to 0 bases, leaving 1 base not matched to a gene. The CDR3 extends over 14 amino acids. CDR3 protein: CASSWDRSTDTQYF. Written as DNA, the CDR3 is TGTGCCAGCAGCTGGGACAGAAGCACAGATACGCAGTATTTT.

The chain carries TRBV19 and TRBJ2-1; 12 nucleotides align to TRBD2. Germline V gives CDR1 LNHDA, CDR2 SQIVND (reference sequence). V dropped 6 bases and J dropped 5; count of bases not matched to a gene: 11. CDR3 length: 17 residues. CDR3 protein: CASSSELAGGPHNEQFF. The CDR3 region has the DNA TGTGCCAGTAGCTCGGAGCTAGCGGGAGGGCCCCACAATGAGCAGTTCTTC.

The gene calls are TRBV19 and TRBJ2-6; D is uncertain. The germline gives CDR1 LNHDA, CDR2 SQIVND (reference sequence). The V gene lost 5 bases and the J gene lost 2 bases, with 22 bases spanning the gap. CDR3 length: 19 residues. The CDR3 loop reads CASSPKDWQALAGANVLTF. CDR3 coding DNA: TGTGCCAGTAGTCCTAAGGATTGGCAGGCCCTCGCTGGGGCCAACGTCCTGACTTTC.

The gene calls are TRBV27 and TRBJ2-1, with 12 positions matching TRBD2. CDR1 and CDR2 (germline): MNHEY, SMNVEV (reference sequence). V trimming: 6 bases; J trimming: 5 bases; junction bases outside the gene matches: 5. There are 15 residues in the CDR3. The CDR3 nucleotides read TGTGCCAGCAGACTAGCGGGGGGCGACAACAATGAGCAGTTCTTC. Protein: CASRLAGGDNNEQFF.

The J gene is TRBJ1-4, the V gene TRBV7-2; D unresolved. Germline V gene sequence: CDR1 SGHTA, CDR2 FQGNSA. Trimming removed 5 bases at V and 7 bases at J, with 14 bases between. This CDR3 contains 14 residues. This CDR3 is CASSPIAMGEKLFF. The CDR3 nucleotides are TGTGCCAGCAGCCCCATTGCAATGGGTGAAAAACTGTTTTTT.

This clone appeared once. V is TRBV7-2 and J is TRBJ2-1; TRBD1 aligns across 8 bases. Unmatched junction bases numbered 6, after V lost 4 bases and J lost 7 bases. Germline CDR1 is SGHTA and CDR2 is FQGNSA. CDR3 length: 14 residues. Here the CDR3 DNA reads TGTGCCAGCAGCTATACAGGGGGGCTTAATGAGCAGTTCTTC. This encodes CASSYTGGLNEQFF.